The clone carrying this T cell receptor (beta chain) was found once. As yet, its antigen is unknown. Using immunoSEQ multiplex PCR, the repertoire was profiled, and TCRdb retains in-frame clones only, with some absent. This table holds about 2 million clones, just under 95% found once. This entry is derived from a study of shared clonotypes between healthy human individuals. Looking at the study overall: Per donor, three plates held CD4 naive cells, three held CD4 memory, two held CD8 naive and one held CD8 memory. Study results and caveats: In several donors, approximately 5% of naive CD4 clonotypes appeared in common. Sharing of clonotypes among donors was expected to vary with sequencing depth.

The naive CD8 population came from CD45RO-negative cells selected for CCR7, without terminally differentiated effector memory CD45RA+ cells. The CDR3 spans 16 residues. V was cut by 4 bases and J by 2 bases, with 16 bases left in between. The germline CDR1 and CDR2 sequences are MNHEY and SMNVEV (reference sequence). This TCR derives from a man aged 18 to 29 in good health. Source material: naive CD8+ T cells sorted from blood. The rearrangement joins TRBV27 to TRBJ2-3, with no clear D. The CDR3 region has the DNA TGTGCCAGCAGTTCGGCACCGAGTTACCCCACAGATACGCAGTATTTT. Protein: CASSSAPSYPTDTQYF.